Included here is one T cell receptor beta chain sequence, with context. The data stem from a study of blood T cell repertoires in COVID-19. About the research overall: Sites across the United States, Italy and Spain contributed samples from acute and convalescent COVID-19. T cells, B-cell-depleted T cells, or PBMCs provided the cDNA or gDNA that served as material.

Data came from immunoSEQ multiplex PCR; TCRdb stores just in-frame clones and leaves some out. Among about 350,000 clones, about 90% were seen once, and the ten largest hold 2.5% to 4%. With 5 bases clipped from V and 5 bases from J, the junction kept 11 bases outside the gene matches. Germline V gene lookup returns CDR1 SGHNT and CDR2 YENEEA. The CDR3 length is 16 residues. The V call is TRBV11-3, the J call TRBJ2-5; 10 bases are a match to TRBD1. Sequenced: peripheral blood. This TCR was sampled from a woman aged 18-35 years who had recovered from COVID-19. The CDR3 bases are TGTGCCAGCAGCCCATGGGGACAGGGGAGGGCGGAGACCCAGTACTTC. It yields the protein CASSPWGQGRAETQYF.